A selection of T cell receptor beta chains follows, all from one sample in a study of blood T cell repertoires in COVID-19. Data came from immunoSEQ multiplex PCR; TCRdb stores just in-frame clones and leaves some out. The sample shows approximately 240,000 clones, over 75% of them seen only once. What was sequenced was PBMCs or T cells enriched from blood (not recorded which). These receptors were collected from a woman between 18 and 30 years old in a cohort exposed to, infected with or recovered from COVID-19 (not recorded which). CDR3s include the opening cysteine and the closing phenylalanine or tryptophan. The order of the fields is V gene, D gene, J gene, clone size, CDR3 length, CDR3 DNA, CDR3 protein. D genes are given only for firm matches. Some rows mark clone size as missing; the rest say once, few, many or name a class of expanded clone.

TRBV7-9,TRBD2,TRBJ2-1,.,15,TGTGCCAGCAGCTCACTAGCGGGGGGTTACAATGAGCAGTTCTTC,CASSSLAGGYNEQFF
TRBV9,TRBD1,TRBJ2-1,.,19,TGTGCCAGCAGCGTAGCGTATGGGAAACCGGGACAGGGCTACAATGAGCAGTTCTTC,CASSVAYGKPGQGYNEQFF
TRBV27,.,TRBJ2-3,.,15,TGTGCCAGCAGATTGCGGGGCCCACTTGCAGATACGCAGTATTTT,CASRLRGPLADTQYF
TRBV9,TRBD1,TRBJ2-5,.,14,TGTGCCAGCAGCCGACAGGGGGATGGAGAGACCCAGTACTTC,CASSRQGDGETQYF
TRBV24-1,.,TRBJ1-1,.,15,TGTGCCACCAGAGGCGGGCGGGGACTAGGAGGTGAAGCTTTCTTT,CATRGGRGLGGEAFF
TRBV5-1,TRBD1,TRBJ1-1,once,14,TGCGCCAGCAGCCCCGACAGGGCGAACACTGAAGCTTTCTTT,CASSPDRANTEAFF
TRBV11-2,TRBD2,TRBJ2-5,.,14,TGTGCCAGCAGCGTGACTAGCCTGAAAGAGACCCAGTACTTC,CASSVTSLKETQYF
TRBV7-3,TRBD1,TRBJ2-3,.,14,TGTGCCAGCAGCCGACAGGGGGTAGCAGATACGCAGTATTTT,CASSRQGVADTQYF
TRBV10-1,.,TRBJ2-4,few,13,TGCGCCAGCAGTGGCAGCGCGGAAAACATTCAGTACTTC,CASSGSAENIQYF
TRBV2,.,TRBJ1-2,.,13,TGTGCCAGCAAGGGGACAAGTTTCTATGGCTACACCTTC,CASKGTSFYGYTF
TRBV7-3,TRBD2,TRBJ2-1,once,16,TGTGCCAGCAGCTTCGTCGCTAGCGGGAGTAGGAATGAGCAGTTCTTC,CASSFVASGSRNEQFF
TRBV2,.,TRBJ1-4,.,12,TGTGCCAGCAGTGACATAGATGAAAAACTGTTTTTT,CASSDIDEKLFF
TRBV12-3/TRBV12-4,.,TRBJ1-1,.,12,TGTGCCAGCAGTTCGATCCGGACTGAAGCTTTCTTT,CASSSIRTEAFF
TRBV7-9,TRBD1,TRBJ2-2,.,16,TGTGCCAGCAGCTTAGGGCAGGGGGCAAACACCGGGGAGCTGTTTTTT,CASSLGQGANTGELFF
TRBV5-1,TRBD1,TRBJ2-5,.,15,TGCGCCAGCAGCTCGCCGACAGGGGGCCAAGAGACCCAGTACTTC,CASSSPTGGQETQYF
TRBV5-1,.,TRBJ2-7,.,14,TGCGCCAGCAGCTTGGCTCGGACAGCCTACGAGCAGTACTTC,CASSLARTAYEQYF
TRBV5-5,.,TRBJ2-5,.,18,TGTGCCAGCAGCTCGTCCCGGACAGCCCCTGATTACCAAGAGACCCAGTACTTC,CASSSSRTAPDYQETQYF
TRBV25-1,.,TRBJ1-4,.,15,TGTGCCAGCAGTGATTCAGGGTATACTAATGAAAAACTGTTTTTT,CASSDSGYTNEKLFF
TRBV6-5,TRBD1,TRBJ1-2,.,13,TGTGCCAGCAGGGGACAGGGACTCTATGGCTACACCTTC,CASRGQGLYGYTF
TRBV29-1,TRBD1,TRBJ1-1,.,13,TGCAGCGTCGGGACAGGGTTAGGCACTGAAGCTTTCTTT,CSVGTGLGTEAFF
TRBV24-1,.,TRBJ1-2,.,12,TGTGCCACCAGTCAGGCGTCCTATGGCTACACCTTC,CATSQASYGYTF
TRBV6-5,TRBD1,TRBJ1-1,.,15,TGTGCCAGCAGTTTCCTGGGACAGTTAAACACTGAAGCTTTCTTT,CASSFLGQLNTEAFF
TRBV10-3,TRBD1,TRBJ1-5,.,15,TGTGCCATCAGTCTTGGACAGGGTAGAAATCAGCCCCAGCATTTT,CAISLGQGRNQPQHF
TRBV19,TRBD1,TRBJ1-1,.,13,TGTGCCAGTAGTTCCCGGGACAGCCTTGAAGCTTTCTTT,CASSSRDSLEAFF
TRBV9,.,TRBJ1-2,.,12,TGTGCCAGCTCTACAGGGAACTATGGCTACACCTTC,CASSTGNYGYTF
TRBV30,TRBD2,TRBJ2-1,once,12,TGTGCCTGGAGTCCTTCTAGCGGTGGGAAGTTCTTC,CAWSPSSGGKFF
TRBV24-1,TRBD2,TRBJ2-1,.,14,TGTGCCACCAGTGATTTAGGGAGCGGGGGTGAGCAGTTCTTC,CATSDLGSGGEQFF
TRBV9,TRBD1,TRBJ1-2,.,17,TGTGCCAGCAGTCGCCGGGACAGCTTTTCTTCTGGCTATGGCTACACCTTC,CASSRRDSFSSGYGYTF
TRBV5-5,.,TRBJ1-6,.,15,TGTGCCAGCACCCGGGAGCAGGGAAAAGAATCACCCCTCCACTTT,CASTREQGKESPLHF